Each of the 16 T cell receptor beta chains below was sequenced from the same sample in a study of OX40 agonist ivuxolimab in advanced cancers. Sequencing used immunoSEQ multiplex PCR; TCRdb keeps in-frame clones, though not all of them. Altogether approximately 76,000 clones are present, roughly 90% being singletons, with the ten largest covering roughly a tenth. Material: CD4+ or CD8+ T cells sorted from blood, obtained in a trial of the OX40 agonist ivuxolimab. The receptors were gathered from an adult with an advanced solid tumor such as melanoma, head and neck, liver or kidney cancer.

The chain employs TRBV4-1 and TRBJ1-6; the D gene is possibly TRBD1 (5 bases). Trimming cost V 1 base and J 8 bases, with 15 bases left between them. The germline CDR1 and CDR2 sequences are MGHRA and YSYEKL. This CDR3 region has 16 residues. The CDR3 DNA reads as TGCGCCAGCAGCCAAGGAGGGGAATTTTATGATTCACCCCTCCACTTT. It is translated as CASSQGGEFYDSPLHF.

The chain links TRBV10-3 to TRBJ1-3; TRBD1 agrees at 7 bases. The CDR3 runs 17 residues. The germline CDR1 and CDR2 sequences are ENHRY and SYGVKD. V was clipped by 2 bases and J by 3 bases; unmatched bases: 10. The CDR3 nucleotides are TGTGCCATCAGTGAGCGTTGGGACAGTACTTTTGGAAACACCATATATTTT. It yields the protein CAISERWDSTFGNTIYF.

The chain carries TRBV19 and TRBJ2-7; D is undetermined. The CDR3 contains 13 residues. Per germline, CDR1 LNHDA and CDR2 SQIVND (reference sequence). V lost 4 bases, J lost 3 bases, and 10 bases lay in between. CDR3 residues: CASSTSLLYEQYF. CDR3 nucleotide sequence: TGTGCCAGTAGTACTTCTTTGCTCTACGAGCAGTACTTC.

In DNA, the CDR3 is TGTGCCAGCAGCGCGACCTCGGGACAGGAGGTTCTTAACTATGGCTACACCTTC. It specifies CASSATSGQEVLNYGYTF. This chain connects TRBV7-9 to TRBJ1-2; 8 bases fit TRBD1. The V and J ends lost 5 bases and 1 base, in that order; junction bases with no gene match: 15. In germline, CDR1 is SEHNR, CDR2 FQNEAQ (reference sequence). CDR3 size: 18 residues.

This clone has just one count. The rearrangement uses TRBV7-3 and TRBJ1-3; 9 nucleotides line up with TRBD1. J gave up 3 bases and V 5 bases, and 5 bases lay outside the gene matches. The germline gives CDR1 SGHTA, CDR2 FQGTGA. The CDR3 has 15 residues. In DNA form, the CDR3 reads TGTGCCAGCAGCGCTGACAGGGGGTTTGGAAACACCATATATTTT. Its translation is CASSADRGFGNTIYF.

This chain connects TRBV5-6 to TRBJ1-1; tentative D call: TRBD1 (5 bases). Germline CDR1 reads SGHDT; CDR2 reads YYEEEE. The CDR3 is made up of 14 amino acids. V lost 0 bases and J 0 bases, leaving 6 bases between the germline ends. This chain's CDR3 is CASSLGTMNTEAFF. DNA for the CDR3: TGTGCCAGCAGCTTGGGGACAATGAACACTGAAGCTTTCTTT.

This chain connects TRBV7-3 to TRBJ2-1, with TRBD2 matching 8 bases. The CDR3 is 15 amino acids. The germline gives CDR1 SGHTA, CDR2 FQGTGA. Germline trimming cut 2 bases from V and 2 bases from J; bases unmatched to any gene: 2. The CDR3 reads CASSLAGGTYNEQFF. CDR3 coding DNA: TGTGCCAGCAGCTTAGCGGGGGGCACCTACAATGAGCAGTTCTTC. Based on the CDR3 plus reference TRBV7-3 and TRBJ2-1, the full variable domain is GAGVSQTPSNKVTEKGKYVELRCDPISGHTALYWYRQSLGQGPEFLIYFQGTGAADDSGLPNDRFFAVRPEGSVSTLKIQRTERGDSAVYLCASSLAGGTYNEQFFGPGTRLTVL.

This clone came up once. The CDR3 reads CASSPGGGLVGNEQFF. The DNA for the CDR3 is TGTGCCAGCAGCCCAGGGGGGGGGCTGGTAGGGAATGAGCAGTTCTTC. The J gene is TRBJ2-1, the V gene TRBV11-2; possibly TRBD1 or TRBD2 for D (7 bases each). Germline-derived CDR1 and CDR2 are SGHAT and FQNNGV. V dropped 5 bases and J dropped 7 bases, with 21 bases sitting between them. The CDR3 totals 16 residues.

V gene TRBV7-8 combines with J gene TRBJ2-5; the D gene could be TRBD1 or TRBD2 (6 bases each). The CDR3 sequence is 14 residues long. V lost 8 bases and J 4 bases, leaving 17 bases between the germline ends. Germline V gene data show CDR1 as SGHVS and CDR2 as FQNEAQ. This CDR3 is CASLRGGPLETQYF. CDR3 DNA sequence: TGTGCCAGCTTAAGAGGGGGGCCACTAGAGACCCAGTACTTC.

DNA of the CDR3: TGTGCCAGCAGCCCGACTAGCGGGGGGACCTGGGAGCTGTTTTTT. Its protein is CASSPTSGGTWELFF. V usage is TRBV7-6 and J usage is TRBJ2-2; 13 nucleotides align to TRBD2. The V and J ends lost 5 bases and 9 bases, in that order; junction bases with no gene match: 6. The CDR3 has 15 residues. Germline CDR1 is SGHVS and CDR2 is FNYEAQ.

This sequence joins TRBV5-6 and TRBJ1-2; no clear D gene. CDR1 is SGHDT, CDR2 YYEEEE, per germline. The CDR3 contains 12 residues. Trimming pared 4 bases from V and 8 bases from J, leaving 12 bases between. CDR3 loop: CASSVVGRGYTF. The CDR3 nucleotides read TGTGCCAGCAGCGTAGTGGGCAGGGGCTACACCTTC.

V is TRBV23-1 and J is TRBJ1-1; no firm D call. TRBV23-1 counts as an open reading frame of uncertain function. The CDR3 contains 16 residues. Trimming took off 2 bases at V and 3 bases at J, with 16 bases between the two ends. CDR3 DNA: TGCGCCAGCAGTCAACCGATCAGTGGAAGGGACACTGAAGCTTTCTTT. Translation: CASSQPISGRDTEAFF.

J is TRBJ1-1 and V is TRBV6-5; perhaps TRBD1 as D (5 bases). Looked up from germline, CDR1 is MNHEY and CDR2 is SVGAGI. The germline V and J ends were trimmed by 10 bases and 1 base, with 16 bases remaining between them. CDR3 length: 14 residues. The CDR3 sequence: CATGEGLGNTEAFF. The CDR3 DNA reads as TGTGCCACGGGGGAGGGGCTTGGGAACACTGAAGCTTTCTTT.

As for this clone: This specimen includes other DNA sequences encoding the same CDR3. This chain connects TRBV5-1 to TRBJ2-1, with 7 bases fitting TRBD2. The CDR3 runs 13 residues. Germline V gene data show CDR1 as SGHRS and CDR2 as YFSETQ. V lost 7 bases and J lost 5; bases outside the gene matches: 6. CDR3 protein: CASSPGTNNEQFF. CDR3 nucleotide sequence: TGCGCCAGCTCTCCCGGGACTAACAATGAGCAGTTCTTC.

The chain employs TRBV2 and TRBJ2-1; 12 bases line up with TRBD2. The CDR3 contains 17 residues. Per germline, CDR1 SNHLY and CDR2 FYNNEI. Trimming cost V 8 bases and J 1 base; bases outside gene matches: 9. In DNA, the CDR3 is TGTGCCAGCGCGAAAGGGCTAGCGGGGGGGTCCTACAATGAGCAGTTCTTC. Translating it yields CASAKGLAGGSYNEQFF.

The rearrangement joins TRBV5-1 to TRBJ2-2; tentatively, D is TRBD1 (5 bases). V lost 4 bases to trimming and J lost 5 bases, with 18 bases between them. The germline gives CDR1 SGHRS, CDR2 YFSETQ. CDR3 length equals 16 residues. The DNA for the CDR3 is TGCGCCAGCAGCCCAGGGCCGCAGAGTGGGACCGGGGAGCTGTTTTTT. This sequence encodes CASSPGPQSGTGELFF. Full variable domain (rest looked up from reference TRBV5-1 and TRBJ2-2): KAGVTQTPRYLIKTRGQQVTLSCSPISGHRSVSWYQQTPGQGLQFLFEYFSETQRNKGNFPGRFSGRQFSNSRSEMNVSTLELGDSALYLCASSPGPQSGTGELFFGEGSRLTVL.